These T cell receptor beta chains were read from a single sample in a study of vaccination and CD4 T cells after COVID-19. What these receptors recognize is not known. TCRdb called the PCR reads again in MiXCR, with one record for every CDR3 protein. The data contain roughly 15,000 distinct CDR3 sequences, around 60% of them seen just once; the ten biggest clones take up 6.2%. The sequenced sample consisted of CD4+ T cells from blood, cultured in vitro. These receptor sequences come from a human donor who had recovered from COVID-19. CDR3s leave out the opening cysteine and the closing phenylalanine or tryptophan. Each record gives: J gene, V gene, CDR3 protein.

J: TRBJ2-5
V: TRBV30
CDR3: AWSGAAGTQY

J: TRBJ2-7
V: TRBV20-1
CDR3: SASGTGQSHEQY

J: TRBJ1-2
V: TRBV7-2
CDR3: ASSAGQGSDYGYT

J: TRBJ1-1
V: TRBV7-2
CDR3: ASSLANTNTEAF

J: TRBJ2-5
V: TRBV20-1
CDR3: SARTGGFETQY

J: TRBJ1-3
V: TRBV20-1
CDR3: SASSDSGNTIY

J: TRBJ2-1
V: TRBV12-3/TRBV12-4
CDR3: ASSLSTMASHEQF

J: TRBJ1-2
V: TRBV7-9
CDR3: ASSFRQGGQGYT

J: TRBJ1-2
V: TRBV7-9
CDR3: ASSLEVAPGYT

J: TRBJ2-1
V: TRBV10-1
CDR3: ASSESGKAAQF

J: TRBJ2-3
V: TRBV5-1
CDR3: ASSLGADMQTDTQY

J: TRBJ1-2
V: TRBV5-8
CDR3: ASSRGGVGGYT

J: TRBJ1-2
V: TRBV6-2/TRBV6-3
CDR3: ASSLQGLYGYT

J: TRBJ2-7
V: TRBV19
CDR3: ASSRTSGGYEQY

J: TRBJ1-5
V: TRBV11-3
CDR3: ASISGDREGQPQH

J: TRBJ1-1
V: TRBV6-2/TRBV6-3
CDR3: ASSKGGGPYTEAF

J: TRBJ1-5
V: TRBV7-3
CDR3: ASSPGGGNQPQH

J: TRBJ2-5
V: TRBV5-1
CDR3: ASSSQGYQETQY

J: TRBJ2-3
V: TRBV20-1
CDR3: SARVARGPGDTQY

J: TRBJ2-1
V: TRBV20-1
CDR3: SARVVTPTSYNEQF

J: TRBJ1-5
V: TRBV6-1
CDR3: ASSERRDTNSNQPQH

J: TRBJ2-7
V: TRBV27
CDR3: ASRQNTPGLAGGISEQY

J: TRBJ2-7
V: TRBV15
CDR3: ATSRVQGTPYGRQY

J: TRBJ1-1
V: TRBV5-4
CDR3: ASSVLGATEAF

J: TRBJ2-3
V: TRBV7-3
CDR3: ASSGRTGGTDTQY

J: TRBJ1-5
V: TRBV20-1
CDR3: SARVGTGIYQPQH

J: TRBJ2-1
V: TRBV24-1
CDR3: ATSDPSGLASNEQF

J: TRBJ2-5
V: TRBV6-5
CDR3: ASSWGKETQY

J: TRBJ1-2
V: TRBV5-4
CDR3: ASSLGAIDYGYT